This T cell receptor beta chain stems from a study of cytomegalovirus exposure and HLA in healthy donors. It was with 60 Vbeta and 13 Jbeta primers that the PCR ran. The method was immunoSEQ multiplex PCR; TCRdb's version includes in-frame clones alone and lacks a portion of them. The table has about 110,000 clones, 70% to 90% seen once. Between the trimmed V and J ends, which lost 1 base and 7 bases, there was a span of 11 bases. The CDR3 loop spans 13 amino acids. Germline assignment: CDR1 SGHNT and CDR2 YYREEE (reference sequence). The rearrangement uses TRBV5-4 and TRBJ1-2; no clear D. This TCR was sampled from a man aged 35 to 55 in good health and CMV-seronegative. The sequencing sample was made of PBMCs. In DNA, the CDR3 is TGTGCCAGCAGCTTGCCTACAGTCAGTGGCTACACCTTC. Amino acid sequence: CASSLPTVSGYTF.